The 17 T cell receptor beta chains below come from one sample, sequenced in a study of regulatory T cells in long-lasting Graves disease. Time point of the sample: newly diagnosed GD, antithyroid drugs for less than 3 months. From RNA extracted from PBMCs, the TCR library was made. Combining iRepertoire HTBI primers with Arm-PCR of CDR3 regions, the authors built TCR beta libraries. TCRdb called the multiplex PCR reads again in MiXCR, with one record for every CDR3 protein. The table includes fewer than 450,000 distinct CDR3 sequences, approximately 16% detected once. This sample was also put to use in a study of T cells in Graves' hyperthyroidism and ophthalmopathy.

The sequenced sample was peripheral blood mononuclear cells (PBMCs), obtained at new diagnosis, from a patient treated with antithyroid drugs. These receptors were taken from a woman aged 40 to 50 with Graves disease.

This clonotype was observed many times. V usage is TRBV28 and J usage is TRBJ2-3; 13 nucleotides match TRBD2. Looked up from germline, CDR1 is MDHEN and CDR2 is SYDVKM. J lost 0 bases, V lost 6 bases, and 18 bases had no gene match. CDR3 length: 21 residues. CDR3 region: CASRGTSGTLQIGTSTDTQYF. CDR3 nucleotide sequence: TGTGCCAGCAGGGGGACTAGCGGGACTCTGCAAATCGGTACTAGCACAGATACGCAGTATTTT.

This clonotype was found a few times. The chain has TRBV7-9 and TRBJ1-4, with D possibly matching TRBD1 (6 bases). Germline V gene sequence: CDR1 SEHNR, CDR2 FQNEAQ (reference sequence). V was pared by 5 bases and J by 7 bases, with 20 bases between. The CDR3 has 16 residues. The CDR3 nucleotides read TGTGCCAGCAGCCGTAGGGGGTCAGGGGATGGTGAAAAACTGTTTTTT. This translates into CASSRRGSGDGEKLFF.

This clonotype was detected many times. This chain joins TRBV11-3 and TRBJ2-1; D is unresolved. Germline CDR1 is SGHNT and CDR2 is YENEEA. Trimming left V 0 bases short and J 11 bases short, with 8 bases between. This CDR3 contains 12 residues. This CDR3 reads CASSLDFDKQFF. CDR3 nucleotide sequence: TGTGCCAGCAGCTTAGATTTCGACAAGCAGTTCTTC.

This clonotype appeared many times. The chain recombines TRBV12-3 or TRBV12-4 with TRBJ1-2; 9 nucleotides line up with TRBD1. Unmatched junction bases numbered 3, after V lost 5 bases and J lost 2 bases. The CDR3 is 14 amino acids. The CDR3 reads CASSPGQGNYGYTF. CDR3 coding DNA: TGTGCCAGCAGTCCGGGACAGGGAAACTATGGCTACACCTTC.

This clonotype has a handful of counts. The V gene is TRBV27, the J gene TRBJ1-1; 8 bases map to TRBD1. This CDR3 has 16 amino acids. Trimming took 7 bases from V and 4 from J; bases not matched to a gene: 14. Germline-derived CDR1 and CDR2 are MNHEY and SMNVEV (reference sequence). CDR3 residues: CASIDRKGQAFTEAFF. The CDR3, as DNA: TGTGCCAGCATTGACCGAAAGGGACAGGCCTTCACTGAAGCTTTCTTT.

In its sample, this clonotype was seen many times. This chain joins TRBV20-1 and TRBJ2-7; possible D gene TRBD2, 6 bases. Germline lookup yields CDR1 DFQATT and CDR2 SNEGSKA (reference sequence). Trimming took 1 base from V and 0 from J, leaving 22 bases between them. The CDR3 is made up of 18 amino acids. CDR3 sequence: CSARGSMEGSHSSYEQYF. In nucleotides, the CDR3 is TGCAGTGCTAGAGGATCCATGGAGGGCTCGCACAGCTCCTACGAGCAGTACTTC.

This clonotype has a count of ten or more. This chain connects TRBV27 to TRBJ2-1; 9 bases align to TRBD2. The CDR3 has 15 residues. V dropped 2 bases and J dropped 4; count of bases not matched to a gene: 3. In germline, CDR1 is MNHEY, CDR2 SMNVEV (reference sequence). CDR3 residues: CASSLLAGSYNEQFF. CDR3 DNA sequence: TGTGCCAGCAGTTTACTAGCGGGATCGTACAATGAGCAGTTCTTC.

This clonotype occurred a few times. The V and J genes are TRBV4-2 and TRBJ1-5, with D possibly TRBD1 on 6 matching bases. Trimming took 3 bases from V and 5 from J, leaving 14 bases between them. The CDR3 extends over 15 amino acids. Germline CDR1 LGHNA, CDR2 YNFKEQ. The CDR3 loop is CASSHDTGLDQPQHF. The CDR3 bases are TGTGCCAGCAGCCACGACACAGGGTTAGATCAGCCCCAGCATTTT.

The chain carries TRBV4-3 and TRBJ2-3; tentatively, D is TRBD1 (6 bases). The germline gives CDR1 LGHNA, CDR2 YSLEER. The V gene lost 0 bases and the J gene lost 2 bases, with 12 bases spanning the gap. The CDR3 extends over 16 amino acids. In DNA form, the CDR3 reads TGCGCCAGCAGCCAAGATCGGACAGATTACACAGATACGCAGTATTTT. Protein product: CASSQDRTDYTDTQYF.

This clonotype was recorded a few times. The V and J genes are TRBV19 and TRBJ2-1, with 8 bases identical to TRBD2. CDR3 length: 17 amino acids. The junction had 12 bases not matched to a gene; V was cut back by 2 bases and J by 6 bases. Germline CDR1 LNHDA, CDR2 SQIVND (reference sequence). The CDR3 sequence is CASSISSGGLLGNEQFF. Written as DNA, the CDR3 is TGTGCCAGTAGTATATCGTCGGGAGGGCTGCTCGGCAATGAGCAGTTCTTC.

This clonotype appeared many times. V and J are TRBV20-1 and TRBJ1-6; 9 positions match TRBD1. The CDR3 runs 15 residues. CDR1 DFQATT and CDR2 SNEGSKA come from the germline V gene (reference sequence). The junction had 3 bases not matched to a gene; V was cut back by 0 bases and J by 6 bases. The CDR3 sequence: CSARDPGQGNSPLHF. As DNA, the CDR3 is TGCAGTGCTAGAGATCCGGGACAGGGTAATTCACCCCTCCACTTT.

The chain employs TRBV11-1 and TRBJ2-1, with D possibly matching TRBD2 (5 bases). Trimming left V 2 bases short and J 8 bases short, with 22 bases between. The CDR3 runs to 17 residues. In germline, CDR1 is SGHAT, CDR2 FQDESV (reference sequence). In DNA form, the CDR3 reads TGTGCCAGCAGCTTACGTTCCGGGTGGAGGTCTTGGGATGAGCAGTTCTTC. This codes for CASSLRSGWRSWDEQFF.

This clonotype was recorded a few times. This sequence joins TRBV19 and TRBJ2-2, with D possibly matching TRBD2 (6 bases). The CDR3 extends over 14 amino acids. With 6 bases removed from V and 4 bases from J, the gap between germline ends came to 12 bases. Germline V gene lookup returns CDR1 LNHDA and CDR2 SQIVND (reference sequence). The CDR3 loop reads CASRTGVVTGELFF. In DNA, the CDR3 is TGTGCCAGTAGGACGGGAGTTGTCACCGGGGAGCTGTTTTTT.

This sequence joins TRBV6-2 or TRBV6-3 and TRBJ2-3; 9 bases match TRBD2. Trimming removed 4 bases from V and 0 bases from J; junction bases left unmatched: 8. Germline-derived CDR1 and CDR2 are MNHEY and SVGEGT. This CDR3 comprises 17 residues. The CDR3 DNA reads as TGTGCCAGCAGTTCCCACCCGACTAGCGGCAGCACAGATACGCAGTATTTT. Translation: CASSSHPTSGSTDTQYF.

This clonotype was observed a handful of times. This chain connects TRBV3-1 to TRBJ2-5, with D uncertain. The CDR3 runs to 12 residues. V lost 1 base and J 9 bases, leaving 9 bases between the germline ends. CDR1 and CDR2 (germline): LGHDT, YNNKEL (reference sequence). CDR3 in DNA: TGTGCCAGCAGCCAAGTCTCAGAAGCCCAGTACTTC. It codes for CASSQVSEAQYF.

There are many counts of this clonotype. The rearrangement joins TRBV7-8 to TRBJ2-1; 11 bases are shared with TRBD2. The CDR3 sequence is 15 residues long. From germline, CDR1 is SGHVS and CDR2 FQNEAQ. Trimming cost V 4 bases and J 9 bases; bases outside gene matches: 8. The CDR3 DNA reads as TGTGCCAGCAGCTACTCCACCGGGACTAGCGGTGAGCAGTTCTTC. As protein: CASSYSTGTSGEQFF.

V and J are TRBV27 and TRBJ2-2; the D gene is possibly TRBD1 (5 bases). The CDR3 is 12 residues long. Trimming pared 3 bases from V and 9 bases from J, leaving 8 bases between. Per the germline V gene, CDR1 is MNHEY and CDR2 is SMNVEV (reference sequence). DNA for the CDR3: TGTGCCAGCAGTTTCATGGACAGGGAGCTGTTTTTT. Encoded protein: CASSFMDRELFF.